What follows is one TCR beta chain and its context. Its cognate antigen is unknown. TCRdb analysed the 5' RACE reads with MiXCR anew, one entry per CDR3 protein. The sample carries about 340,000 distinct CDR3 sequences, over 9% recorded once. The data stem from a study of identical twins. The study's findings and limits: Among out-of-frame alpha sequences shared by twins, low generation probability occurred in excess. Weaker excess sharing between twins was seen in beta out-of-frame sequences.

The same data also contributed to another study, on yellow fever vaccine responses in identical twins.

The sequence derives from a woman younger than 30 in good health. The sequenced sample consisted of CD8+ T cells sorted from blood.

CDR3 residues: CASSFHRQGGITDTQYF. CDR3 DNA sequence: TGCGCCAGCAGCTTCCACCGCCAGGGGGGGATCACAGATACGCAGTATTTT. The chain uses TRBV5-1 and TRBJ2-3; D possibly matches TRBD1 or TRBD2 (7 bases each). Germline values: CDR1 SGHRS, CDR2 YFSETQ. The ends were cut back, 2 bases at V and 2 bases at J, with 18 bases in the middle. The CDR3 is made up of 17 amino acids.